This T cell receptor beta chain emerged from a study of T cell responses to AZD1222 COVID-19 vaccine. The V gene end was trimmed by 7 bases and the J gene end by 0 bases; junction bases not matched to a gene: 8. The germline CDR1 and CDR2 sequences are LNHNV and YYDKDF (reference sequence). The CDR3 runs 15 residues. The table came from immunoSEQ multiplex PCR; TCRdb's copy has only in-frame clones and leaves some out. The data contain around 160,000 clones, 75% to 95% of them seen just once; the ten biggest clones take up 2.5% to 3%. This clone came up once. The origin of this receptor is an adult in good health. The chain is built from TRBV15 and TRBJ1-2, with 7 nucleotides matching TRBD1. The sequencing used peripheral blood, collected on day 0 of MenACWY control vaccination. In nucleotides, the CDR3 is TGTGCCACCACCAAGGGGGACAGACCTAACTATGGCTACACCTTC. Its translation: CATTKGDRPNYGYTF.